This T cell receptor beta chain was identified in a study of T cells in Graves' hyperthyroidism and ophthalmopathy. General observations from the study: In blood, most of the thyroid clonotypes expanded above 0.001 were also present.

In this sample, this clonotype turned up many times. Its antigen is currently unknown. Trimming pared 6 bases from V and 3 bases from J, leaving 6 bases between. The CDR3 runs 11 residues. From germline, CDR1 is ENHRY and CDR2 SYGVKD. The investigators amplified TCR beta CDR3 regions from RNA transcripts. The TCR CDR3 first-round RT-PCR relied on the HTBI primer set. TCRdb reprocessed the multiplex PCR reads with MiXCR, giving one entry per CDR3 protein. The sample records about 520,000 distinct CDR3 sequences, approximately 25% being singletons. Investigators excluded patients with uncontrolled infection, other autoimmune disease, pregnancy or lactation. Thyroid ultrasound, orbital computed tomography, clinical symptoms, and serum thyroxine and TRAb underpinned diagnoses.

V is TRBV10-3 and J is TRBJ2-7, with D perhaps matching TRBD1 (6 bases). The receptor was isolated from a woman in her 30s with Graves' ophthalmopathy. The material sequenced was blood. The CDR3 DNA sequence: TGTGCCATCAGGGACAGCTACGAGCAGTACTTC. This codes for CAIRDSYEQYF.